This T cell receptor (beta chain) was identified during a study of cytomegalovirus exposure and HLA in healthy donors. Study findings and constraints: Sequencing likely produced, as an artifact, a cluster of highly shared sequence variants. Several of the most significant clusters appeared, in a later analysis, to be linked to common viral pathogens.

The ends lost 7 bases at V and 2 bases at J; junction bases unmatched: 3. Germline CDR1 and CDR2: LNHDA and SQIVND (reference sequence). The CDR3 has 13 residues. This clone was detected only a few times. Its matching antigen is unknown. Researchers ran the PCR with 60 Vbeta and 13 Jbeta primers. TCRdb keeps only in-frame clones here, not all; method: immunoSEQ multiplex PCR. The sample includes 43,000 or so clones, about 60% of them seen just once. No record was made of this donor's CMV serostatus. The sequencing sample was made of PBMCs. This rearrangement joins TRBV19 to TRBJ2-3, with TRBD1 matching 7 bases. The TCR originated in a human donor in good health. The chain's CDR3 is CASMDRNTDTQYF. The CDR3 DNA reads TGTGCCAGTATGGACAGGAACACAGATACGCAGTATTTT.